This entry lists 26 T cell receptor beta chains sequenced from one sample in a study of blood T cell repertoires in COVID-19. The repertoire was sequenced with immunoSEQ multiplex PCR; TCRdb's copy has only in-frame clones and lacks some. The sample includes under 250,000 clones, around nine tenths of them seen just once. Sequenced material: PBMCs or T cells enriched from blood (not recorded which). The receptors derive from a young woman who had been exposed to COVID-19.

This clone was seen a single time. The chain is built from TRBV11-2 and TRBJ2-5; 8 nucleotides align to TRBD1. The CDR3 runs to 16 residues. V dropped 1 base and J dropped 5; count of bases not matched to a gene: 9. Germline V CDR1 and CDR2: SGHAT, FQNNGV. The CDR3 region is CASSLAVTGELETQYF. As DNA, the CDR3 is TGTGCCAGCAGCTTAGCCGTGACAGGGGAGTTGGAGACCCAGTACTTC.

The chain is built from TRBV27 and TRBJ2-3, with D unclear. The CDR3 spans 12 residues. V was shortened by 3 bases and J by 4 bases, with 5 bases between the two germline ends. Germline CDR1 and CDR2: MNHEY and SMNVEV (reference sequence). The CDR3 region has the DNA TGTGCCAGCAGTTTCGGTGCAGATACGCAGTATTTT. Amino acid sequence: CASSFGADTQYF.

The J gene is TRBJ1-5, the V gene TRBV7-2; a possible D gene is TRBD1 (5 bases). V was cut by 2 bases and J by 2 bases, with 7 bases left in between. Germline CDR1 is SGHTA and CDR2 is FQGNSA. The CDR3 contains 14 residues. The CDR3 region is CASSLRGGNQPQHF. The DNA for the CDR3 is TGTGCCAGCAGCTTAAGGGGTGGCAATCAGCCCCAGCATTTT.

This chain joins TRBV5-1 and TRBJ1-1; TRBD1 aligns across 7 bases. With 4 bases clipped from V and 2 bases from J, the junction kept 5 bases outside the gene matches. This CDR3 spans 14 amino acids. Germline CDR1 and CDR2: SGHRS and YFSETQ. CDR3 nucleotides: TGCGCCAGCAGCCCATGGGACAGCAACACTGAAGCTTTCTTT. Translation gives CASSPWDSNTEAFF. The full variable domain, completed using reference TRBV5-1 and TRBJ1-1, is KAGVTQTPRYLIKTRGQQVTLSCSPISGHRSVSWYQQTPGQGLQFLFEYFSETQRNKGNFPGRFSGRQFSNSRSEMNVSTLELGDSALYLCASSPWDSNTEAFFGQGTRLTVV.

The count of this clone is one. Written as DNA, the CDR3 is TGCGCCAGCAGCCAACCCTATAGCGGGAAAGTATCACGGGAGCAGTTCTTC. Residues: CASSQPYSGKVSREQFF. The chain recombines TRBV4-1 with TRBJ2-1, with 8 bases identical to TRBD2. The trim removed 2 bases at V and 10 bases at J, leaving 16 bases unmatched. This CDR3 is 17 amino acids long. The germline CDR1 and CDR2 sequences are MGHRA and YSYEKL.

In this sample, this clone turned up once. The V and J genes are TRBV19 and TRBJ2-2; TRBD2 is a possible D gene (6 bases). The CDR3 contains 20 residues. Trimming shortened V by 0 bases and J by 2 bases, and 22 bases separated the two germline ends. CDR1 and CDR2 from the germline V gene are LNHDA and SQIVND (reference sequence). The CDR3 coding sequence is TGTGCCAGTAGTATAGATGCCCCTCGCGGGGTCGGGGCCAACACCGGGGAGCTGTTTTTT. Translated, it gives CASSIDAPRGVGANTGELFF.

V is TRBV18 and J is TRBJ1-2; D may be TRBD1 (6 bases). Germline V gene lookup returns CDR1 KGHSH and CDR2 LQKENI. V was pared by 3 bases and J by 5 bases, with 19 bases between. The CDR3 totals 16 residues. The CDR3 loop reads CASSPGESDRRYGYTF. As DNA, the CDR3 is TGTGCCAGCTCACCGGGGGAATCGGACAGACGTTATGGCTACACCTTC.

The chain carries TRBV10-1 and TRBJ1-1; 7 bases fit TRBD1. V lost 5 bases and J lost 1; bases outside the gene matches: 4. Germline CDR1 is WNHNN and CDR2 is SYGVQD (reference sequence). The CDR3 has 14 residues. The CDR3 region is CASSPGQRNTEAFF. The CDR3 DNA follows: TGCGCCAGCAGTCCGGGACAGAGGAACACTGAAGCTTTCTTT.

CDR3 sequence (DNA): TGTGCCAGCAGCTCTCTAGCGGCCTCCTACGAGCAGTACTTC. Translated: CASSSLAASYEQYF. The V and J genes are TRBV4-2 and TRBJ2-7, with 7 bases fitting TRBD2. After removal of 5 bases from V and 0 bases from J, the junction contained 4 bases not matched to a gene. Germline assignment: CDR1 LGHNA and CDR2 YNFKEQ. The length of the CDR3 is 14 residues.

The chain carries TRBV7-2 and TRBJ1-2; 10 positions agree with TRBD1. Trimming at V came to 5 bases and at J to 4 bases, leaving 10 bases not matched to a gene. Germline values: CDR1 SGHTA, CDR2 FQGNSA. The CDR3 is 16 amino acids. The chain's CDR3 is CASSPDLGQGSYGYTF. The CDR3 DNA sequence: TGTGCCAGCAGCCCAGACCTGGGACAGGGGTCCTATGGCTACACCTTC.

The chain is built from TRBV7-3 and TRBJ2-5; TRBD2 matches 9 bases. This CDR3 has 15 residues. Germline lookup yields CDR1 SGHTA and CDR2 FQGTGA. V lost 2 bases, J lost 5 bases, and 6 bases stayed unmatched. In nucleotides, the CDR3 is TGTGCCAGCAGCTTAGGCGGGAGGGCGGCGGAGACCCAGTACTTC. This codes for CASSLGGRAAETQYF.

The V gene is TRBV18, the J gene TRBJ1-6; 7 bases match TRBD1. Germline CDR1 KGHSH, CDR2 LQKENI. V dropped 5 bases and J dropped 8; count of bases not matched to a gene: 9. This CDR3 comprises 15 residues. DNA for the CDR3: TGTGCCAGCTCAACGTCCGGGACAGAATATTCACCCCTCCACTTT. This sequence encodes CASSTSGTEYSPLHF.

V usage is TRBV5-1 and J usage is TRBJ2-5; D perhaps matches TRBD1 (6 bases). Trimming pared 4 bases from V and 0 bases from J, leaving 13 bases between. The CDR3 extends over 15 amino acids. The germline V gene has CDR1 SGHRS and CDR2 YFSETQ. CDR3 sequence: CASSGGQTYQETQYF. The CDR3 nucleotides are TGCGCCAGCAGCGGCGGACAGACGTACCAAGAGACCCAGTACTTC.

V is TRBV30 and J is TRBJ2-3; 8 nucleotides match TRBD2. The CDR3 covers 14 residues. V was pared by 3 bases and J by 0 bases, with 2 bases of the junction left unmatched. In germline, CDR1 is GTSNPN, CDR2 SVGIG (reference sequence). In nucleotides, the CDR3 is TGTGCCTGGAGGGCTAGCGGGAGCACAGATACGCAGTATTTT. Its protein product is CAWRASGSTDTQYF. The complete variable domain, with remaining parts taken from reference TRBV30 and TRBJ2-3, reads SQTIHQWPATLVQPVGSPLSLECTVEGTSNPNLYWYRQAAGRGLQLLFYSVGIGQISSEVPQNLSASRPQDRQFILSSKKLLLSDSGFYLCAWRASGSTDTQYFGPGTRLTVL.

The chain employs TRBV7-6 and TRBJ1-5; 8 bases line up with TRBD1. Per the germline V gene, CDR1 is SGHVS and CDR2 is FNYEAQ. There are 17 residues in the CDR3. V lost 2 bases to trimming and J lost 2 bases; unmatched junction nucleotides: 8. The CDR3 DNA reads TGTGCCAGCAGCTTACACGGACAGGGCGGAGGCAATCAGCCCCAGCATTTT. It translates to CASSLHGQGGGNQPQHF.

The chain recombines TRBV5-5 with TRBJ1-5, with TRBD1 matching over 7 bases. Germline V gene sequence: CDR1 SGHKS, CDR2 YYEKEE (reference sequence). The V segment lost 3 bases and the J segment 0 bases; nucleotides outside the gene matches: 3. There are 15 residues in the CDR3. The DNA of the CDR3 is TGTGCCAGCAGCTCCCAGGGGGATAGCAATCAGCCCCAGCATTTT. This sequence encodes CASSSQGDSNQPQHF.

V and J are TRBV19 and TRBJ1-6; 12 positions agree with TRBD1. CDR1 and CDR2 from the germline V gene are LNHDA and SQIVND (reference sequence). The CDR3 loop spans 15 amino acids. After removal of 3 bases from V and 14 bases from J, the junction contained 8 bases not matched to a gene. The CDR3 loop is CASSMGTGGAGTLHF. For the CDR3, the DNA is TGTGCCAGTAGTATGGGGACAGGGGGCGCCGGCACCCTCCACTTT.

This clone turned up a few times. The rearrangement links TRBV5-1 to TRBJ2-1; 7 bases agree with TRBD2. The V gene end was trimmed by 4 bases and the J gene end by 3 bases; junction bases not matched to a gene: 10. This CDR3 spans 16 amino acids. From germline, CDR1 is SGHRS and CDR2 YFSETQ. The CDR3 protein is CASSHYPRDYYNEQFF. CDR3 DNA sequence: TGCGCCAGCAGCCACTACCCCCGGGACTACTACAATGAGCAGTTCTTC.

V gene TRBV28 combines with J gene TRBJ1-6, with a weak D call TRBD1 (5 bases). The germline V gene has CDR1 MDHEN and CDR2 SYDVKM. CDR3 length equals 13 residues. Between the trimmed V and J ends, which lost 6 bases and 10 bases, there was a span of 13 bases. CDR3 region: CASRWGERSPLHF. The CDR3 DNA is TGTGCCAGCAGGTGGGGGGAACGGTCACCCCTCCACTTT.

This chain links TRBV2 with TRBJ2-7, with 12 bases identical to TRBD2. V lost 7 bases, J lost 0 bases, and 4 bases stayed unmatched. The CDR3 sequence is 15 residues long. Germline CDR1 SNHLY, CDR2 FYNNEI. CDR3: CASMVTSGSSYEQYF. CDR3 DNA: TGTGCCAGCATGGTGACTAGCGGGAGCTCCTACGAGCAGTACTTC.

The chain links TRBV28 to TRBJ1-4; TRBD1 agrees at 8 bases. Germline V gene data show CDR1 as MDHEN and CDR2 as SYDVKM. CDR3 length: 12 amino acids. J was trimmed by 7 bases and V by 11 bases; bases with no gene match: 6. CDR3 DNA sequence: TGTGCCGGGGGGACAGGATCTGAAAAACTGTTTTTT. Protein: CAGGTGSEKLFF.

V gene TRBV2 combines with J gene TRBJ2-3; 14 nucleotides line up with TRBD2. V lost 6 bases, J lost 4 bases, and 15 bases stayed unmatched. The germline gives CDR1 SNHLY, CDR2 FYNNEI. The length of the CDR3 is 19 residues. DNA of the CDR3: TGTGCCAGCAGGCGACTAGCGGGAGGGCCTAGTGTTGGTCCAGATACGCAGTATTTT. This translates into CASRRLAGGPSVGPDTQYF. The whole variable domain, filled in from reference TRBV2 and TRBJ2-3, reads EPEVTQTPSHQVTQMGQEVILRCVPISNHLYFYWYRQILGQKVEFLVSFYNNEISEKSEIFDDQFSVERPDGSNFTLKIRSTKLEDSAMYFCASRRLAGGPSVGPDTQYFGPGTRLTVL.

The chain combines TRBV23-1 with TRBJ1-1, with TRBD1 identical over 8 bases. TRBV23-1 is noted as an ORF with a role that remains uncertain. V was clipped by 10 bases and J by 4 bases; unmatched bases: 8. The CDR3 length is 13 residues. CDR3 sequence (DNA): TGCGCCAACATACAGGGGGTGGGCACTGAAGCTTTCTTT. This encodes CANIQGVGTEAFF.

The chain has TRBV19 and TRBJ1-4, with unresolved D. The CDR3 length is 15 residues. CDR1 and CDR2 from the germline V gene are LNHDA and SQIVND (reference sequence). Trimming removed 8 bases at V and 3 bases at J, with 16 bases between. The CDR3 loop reads CASLQGGNPNEKLFF. CDR3 nucleotide sequence: TGTGCCAGTCTACAAGGAGGAAACCCTAATGAAAAACTGTTTTTT.

The chain uses TRBV18 and TRBJ1-3, with a tentative D call TRBD1 (5 bases). The germline V gene encodes CDR1 KGHSH and CDR2 LQKENI. The CDR3 consists of 16 residues. Trimming left V 0 bases short and J 3 bases short, with 12 bases between. The CDR3 DNA reads TGTGCCAGCTCACCACCAGGCCGCGGGGGTGGAAACACCATATATTTT. Its protein product is CASSPPGRGGGNTIYF.

The rearrangement links TRBV3-1 (or the pseudogene TRBV3-2) to TRBJ2-4; D uncertain. Trimming shortened V by 0 bases and J by 6 bases, and 12 bases separated the two germline ends. Germline V gene sequence: CDR1 LGHDT, CDR2 YNNKEL (reference sequence). The CDR3 totals 15 residues. CDR3 loop: CASSQDFRPGNIQYF. The CDR3 DNA reads TGTGCCAGCAGCCAAGATTTCCGCCCGGGAAACATTCAGTACTTC.